This TCR beta chain was recovered during a study of T-cell memory formation after mild COVID-19. Whole-study context: Clusters of TCRs were largely donor specific.

In germline, CDR1 is SGHTA, CDR2 FQGNSA. The CDR3 consists of 14 residues. Deletions cut 4 bases from V and 0 bases from J, with 9 bases between. TCR alpha and TCR beta cDNA libraries carrying sample barcodes and UMIs were produced by 5'RACE using constant-segment primers. TCRdb redid the calling of the 5' RACE reads with MiXCR, one entry per CDR3 protein. The sample shows about 150,000 distinct CDR3 sequences, approximately 25% of them seen only once. Sequences were obtained from PBMCs or a T cell subset sorted from them (not recorded which). The chain employs TRBV7-2 and TRBJ1-1; D not resolved. The sequence was obtained from an adult woman who had mild COVID-19 (a few samples of this study predate the infection). Cell type and time point are not known. CDR3 protein: CASSWGPMNTEAFF. The CDR3 DNA follows: TGTGCCAGCAGCTGGGGTCCAATGAACACTGAAGCTTTCTTT.